The 30 T cell receptor beta chains below were found in one sample sequenced in a study of OX40 agonist ivuxolimab in advanced cancers. The repertoire was sequenced with immunoSEQ multiplex PCR; TCRdb's copy has only in-frame clones and lacks some. This table holds about 79,000 clones, about 89% found once. This sample comprised CD4+ or CD8+ T cells sorted from blood, obtained in a trial of the OX40 agonist ivuxolimab. Source of these receptors: an adult with an advanced solid tumor such as melanoma, head and neck, liver or kidney cancer.

This clone was seen just once. V gene TRBV25-1 combines with J gene TRBJ2-5; no clear D. From germline, CDR1 is MGHDK and CDR2 SYGVNS. V gave up 2 bases and J gave up 0 bases, with 13 bases separating them. The CDR3 is made up of 16 amino acids. In nucleotides, the CDR3 is TGTGCCAGCAGTGAACGTTTGGTTATGTACCAAGAGACCCAGTACTTC. Amino acid sequence: CASSERLVMYQETQYF.

The chain combines TRBV6-1 with TRBJ2-1, with D uncertain. V was shortened by 7 bases and J by 4 bases, with 8 bases between the two germline ends. The V gene's germline CDR1 is MNHNS and CDR2 SASEGT. The CDR3 spans 12 residues. The CDR3: CASMDGYNEQFF. The CDR3 DNA sequence: TGTGCCAGCATGGACGGTTACAATGAGCAGTTCTTC.

The chain carries TRBV29-1 and TRBJ2-5; weak D call: TRBD2 (6 bases). CDR1 and CDR2 (germline): SQVTM, ANQGSEA. Trimming shortened V by 3 bases and J by 5 bases, and 19 bases separated the two germline ends. The CDR3 spans 15 residues. CDR3 sequence reads: CSVEWRPGRGETQYF. Here the CDR3 DNA reads TGCAGCGTTGAGTGGCGCCCTGGACGGGGGGAGACCCAGTACTTC. Full variable domain (rest looked up from reference TRBV29-1 and TRBJ2-5): SAVISQKPSRDICQRGTSLTIQCQVDSQVTMMFWYRQQPGQSLTLIATANQGSEATYESGFVIDKFPISRPNLTFSTLTVSNMSPEDSSIYLCSVEWRPGRGETQYFGPGTRLLVL.

The V gene is TRBV12-5, the J gene TRBJ2-1; 11 bases fit TRBD2. CDR1 and CDR2 from the germline V gene are LGHNT and FRNRAP. Trimming cost V 5 bases and J 5 bases; bases outside gene matches: 11. There are 17 residues in the CDR3. Here the CDR3 DNA reads TGTGCTAGTGGTCTTTCGCTAGCGGGAGGCAGCAACAATGAGCAGTTCTTC. Protein: CASGLSLAGGSNNEQFF.

The V and J genes are TRBV6-5 and TRBJ1-3; a possible D gene is TRBD1 (5 bases). The CDR3 is 14 residues long. Germline lookup yields CDR1 MNHEY and CDR2 SVGAGI. Between the trimmed V and J ends, which lost 8 bases and 0 bases, there was a span of 11 bases. CDR3 protein: CASGGAASGNTIYF. DNA of the CDR3: TGTGCCAGCGGTGGGGCAGCCTCTGGAAACACCATATATTTT.

The V gene is TRBV5-5, the J gene TRBJ2-4; no firm D call. Trimming cost V 0 bases and J 9 bases, with 13 bases left between them. The germline CDR1 and CDR2 sequences are SGHKS and YYEKEE (reference sequence). CDR3 length: 14 amino acids. CDR3 nucleotide sequence: TGTGCCAGCAGCTTGGCCGCGCAAAGTAGCATTCAGTACTTC. Amino acid sequence: CASSLAAQSSIQYF.

The rearrangement uses TRBV27 and TRBJ2-1; tentative D call: TRBD1 (5 bases). V was clipped by 3 bases and J by 5 bases, with 8 bases between them. The CDR3 contains 13 residues. Germline V gives CDR1 MNHEY, CDR2 SMNVEV (reference sequence). The CDR3 sequence: CASSFRGNNEQFF. CDR3 in DNA: TGTGCCAGCAGTTTTAGGGGAAACAATGAGCAGTTCTTC.

The chain joins TRBV14 to TRBJ2-3; D remains unclear. CDR1 is SGHDN, CDR2 FVKESK, per germline. Trimming took 4 bases from V and 2 from J, leaving 7 bases between them. CDR3 length: 13 residues. The CDR3 reads CASSPHATDTQYF. The CDR3 nucleotides are TGTGCCAGCAGCCCCCACGCCACAGATACGCAGTATTTT.

The V gene is TRBV28, the J gene TRBJ2-1, with 11 bases matching TRBD2. The CDR3 loop spans 15 amino acids. CDR1 MDHEN and CDR2 SYDVKM come from the germline V gene. V was clipped by 2 bases and J by 5 bases; unmatched bases: 2. The CDR3 coding sequence is TGTGCCAGCAGTTTACTAGCGGGAGGTAACAATGAGCAGTTCTTC. Its translation is CASSLLAGGNNEQFF. The full variable domain, rest sourced from reference TRBV28 and TRBJ2-1, is DVKVTQSSRYLVKRTGEKVFLECVQDMDHENMFWYRQDPGLGLRLIYFSYDVKMKEKGDIPEGYSVSREKKERFSLILESASTNQTSMYLCASSLLAGGNNEQFFGPGTRLTVL.

V gene TRBV15 combines with J gene TRBJ1-2, with TRBD1 as a possible D gene (5 bases). This CDR3 is 15 amino acids long. V was cut by 1 base and J by 1 base, with 10 bases left in between. Germline values: CDR1 LNHNV, CDR2 YYDKDF (reference sequence). The CDR3 DNA is TGTGCCACCAGCAGAGGTCAGACAGATAACTATGGCTACACCTTC. It is translated as CATSRGQTDNYGYTF.

The chain is built from TRBV10-3 and TRBJ1-2; possible D gene TRBD1, 5 bases. The CDR3 consists of 15 residues. Trimming shortened V by 0 bases and J by 8 bases, and 16 bases separated the two germline ends. Germline CDR1 reads ENHRY; CDR2 reads SYGVKD. The CDR3 protein is CAISESNRLVRGYTF. In DNA, the CDR3 is TGTGCCATCAGTGAGTCGAACAGGTTGGTTCGGGGCTACACCTTC.

This rearrangement joins TRBV29-1 to TRBJ1-2, with D uncertain. The V and J ends lost 5 bases and 3 bases respectively, with 4 bases between them. Germline-derived CDR1 and CDR2 are SQVTM and ANQGSEA. The CDR3 is 10 residues long. The CDR3 DNA reads TGCAGCGTTAAGGACTATGGCTACACCTTC. Translation: CSVKDYGYTF.

This chain links TRBV4-1 with TRBJ2-1; 11 nucleotides line up with TRBD2. CDR1 MGHRA and CDR2 YSYEKL come from the germline V gene. With V trimmed by 5 bases and J by 7 bases, 4 bases remained unmatched. The CDR3 covers 14 residues. The CDR3 DNA sequence: TGCGCCAGCAGCAGGACTAGCGGGTCTAATGAGCAGTTCTTC. Protein: CASSRTSGSNEQFF.

The chain joins TRBV6-6 to TRBJ1-1; D not certain. V lost 6 bases, J lost 3 bases, and 20 bases lay in between. The CDR3 is 16 amino acids. Per the germline V gene, CDR1 is MNHNY and CDR2 is SVGAGI (reference sequence). This CDR3 is CASSFLNTGIDTEAFF. The DNA of the CDR3 is TGTGCCAGCAGCTTCTTAAACACGGGTATTGACACTGAAGCTTTCTTT.

This chain connects TRBV13 to TRBJ2-7; D is uncertain. Looked up from germline, CDR1 is PRHDT and CDR2 is FYEKMQ (reference sequence). V was trimmed by 8 bases and J by 0 bases, leaving 11 bases between them. This CDR3 has 13 amino acids. For the CDR3, the DNA is TGTGCCAGCGAGCCAAGGAGCTCCTACGAGCAGTACTTC. Residues: CASEPRSSYEQYF.

This clone was found once. The junction shows a germline mismatch at one end, possibly a read error. The chain recombines TRBV14 with TRBJ2-7; D ambiguous. CDR3 length equals 12 residues. Germline V gene lookup returns CDR1 SGHDN and CDR2 FVKESK. In nucleotides, the CDR3 is TGTGCCAGCAGTCAAGACTTTTACGAGCAGTACTTC. Translated: CASSQDFYEQYF.

The chain has TRBV9 and TRBJ2-3; TRBD1 agrees at 8 bases. Looked up from germline, CDR1 is SGDLS and CDR2 is YYNGEE. This CDR3 spans 16 amino acids. V lost 4 bases to trimming and J lost 4 bases; unmatched junction nucleotides: 11. CDR3 protein: CASSREPGGASDTQYF. The DNA for the CDR3 is TGTGCCAGCAGCCGAGAACCAGGGGGCGCCTCAGATACGCAGTATTTT.

This chain joins TRBV7-8 and TRBJ2-3; D possibly uses TRBD1 or TRBD2 (5 bases each). The V end lost 2 bases, the J end lost 4 bases, and 10 bases lay between the germline ends. The length of the CDR3 is 14 residues. Germline loops: CDR1 SGHVS, CDR2 FQNEAQ. The CDR3 loop is CASSLPGAPDTQYF. DNA of the CDR3: TGTGCCAGCAGCTTACCCGGGGCCCCAGATACGCAGTATTTT.

The CDR3 spells CASSSTTGSKAFF. DNA for the CDR3: TGTGCCAGCAGCTCTACGACGGGGAGCAAAGCTTTCTTT. V gene TRBV6-5 combines with J gene TRBJ1-1; D ambiguous. Trimming took off 6 bases at V and 9 bases at J, with 17 bases between the two ends. The CDR3 runs 13 residues. The germline V gene encodes CDR1 MNHEY and CDR2 SVGAGI.

The chain couples TRBV5-1 to TRBJ2-1; 11 bases match TRBD2. V lost 4 bases and J lost 6; bases outside the gene matches: 12. CDR3 size: 17 residues. Germline assignment: CDR1 SGHRS and CDR2 YFSETQ. DNA of the CDR3: TGCGCCAGCAGCACGTCCTTTTGGGGACTAGCGGCCAATGAGCAGTTCTTC. Its translation is CASSTSFWGLAANEQFF.

V gene TRBV27 combines with J gene TRBJ1-1, with a weak D call TRBD1 (6 bases). The CDR3 totals 13 residues. Trimming took 8 bases from V and 6 from J, leaving 16 bases between them. Germline CDR1 MNHEY, CDR2 SMNVEV (reference sequence). This CDR3 reads CASRPQGWAEAFF. DNA for the CDR3: TGTGCCAGCCGACCACAGGGATGGGCTGAAGCTTTCTTT.

The gene calls are TRBV5-6 and TRBJ2-5, with 7 bases matching TRBD2. The J call may be in error: the DNA end matches TRBJ2-7 better. This CDR3 contains 19 residues. Germline V CDR1 and CDR2: SGHDT, YYEEEE. In nucleotides, the CDR3 is TGTGCCAGCAGCTTGGCCGTCCCCACCAGCGGGAACTTAAGGGACGAGCAGTACTTC. Translation: CASSLAVPTSGNLRDEQYF.

This rearrangement joins TRBV6-5 to TRBJ1-6; TRBD1 agrees at 9 bases. Germline loops: CDR1 MNHEY, CDR2 SVGAGI. The CDR3 spans 14 residues. The V gene end was trimmed by 5 bases and the J gene end by 10 bases; junction bases not matched to a gene: 6. Here the CDR3 reads CASSQGQGGSPLHF. The CDR3, as DNA: TGTGCCAGCAGTCAGGGACAGGGCGGATCACCCCTCCACTTT.

This sequence joins TRBV11-3 and TRBJ2-7, with 9 bases aligning to TRBD1. This CDR3 region has 15 residues. With 7 bases clipped from V and 2 bases from J, the junction kept 9 bases outside the gene matches. The germline gives CDR1 SGHNT, CDR2 YENEEA. CDR3 protein: CASTSEGTGTYEQYF. The CDR3 DNA follows: TGTGCCAGCACCTCAGAGGGGACAGGGACCTACGAGCAGTACTTC. The full variable domain, with the rest looked up from reference TRBV11-3 and TRBJ2-7, is EAGVVQSPRYKIIEKKQPVAFWCNPISGHNTLYWYLQNLGQGPELLIRYENEEAVDDSQLPKDRFSAERLKGVDSTLKIQPAELGDSAVYLCASTSEGTGTYEQYFGPGTRLTVT.

This clone was seen only once. The chain carries TRBV12-5 and TRBJ1-5; no reliable D call. This CDR3 has 15 residues. Deletions cut 3 bases from V and 2 bases from J, with 11 bases between. Germline CDR1 LGHNT, CDR2 FRNRAP. The CDR3 spells CASGLEGQGNQPQHF. The CDR3 coding sequence is TGTGCTAGTGGTTTAGAGGGTCAGGGCAATCAGCCCCAGCATTTT.

This chain joins TRBV2 and TRBJ1-1, with a weak D call TRBD1 (5 bases). Germline V CDR1 and CDR2: SNHLY, FYNNEI. CDR3 length: 17 residues. V lost 6 bases and J 0 bases, leaving 20 bases between the germline ends. CDR3 residues: CASRFSRDQGLNTEAFF. As DNA, the CDR3 is TGTGCCAGCAGGTTTAGCAGGGACCAGGGTTTGAACACTGAAGCTTTCTTT.

The V gene is TRBV4-1, the J gene TRBJ2-3; D not certain. The CDR3 length is 13 residues. Trimming pared 4 bases from V and 4 bases from J, leaving 9 bases between. Per germline, CDR1 MGHRA and CDR2 YSYEKL. In DNA, the CDR3 is TGCGCCAGCAGCCCTATAGAGGCAGATACGCAGTATTTT. Translating it yields CASSPIEADTQYF.

This chain connects TRBV9 to TRBJ2-3; tentatively, D is TRBD1 or TRBD2 (5 bases each). This CDR3 spans 17 amino acids. Looked up from germline, CDR1 is SGDLS and CDR2 is YYNGEE. V was shortened by 4 bases and J by 1 base, with 19 bases between the two germline ends. CDR3 nucleotide sequence: TGTGCCAGCAGCAAAACCGGGACCGGATTACGCACAGATACGCAGTATTTT. Translating it yields CASSKTGTGLRTDTQYF.

The chain is built from TRBV28 and TRBJ1-5; a weak D match, TRBD1 (5 bases). The length of the CDR3 is 16 residues. Germline lookup yields CDR1 MDHEN and CDR2 SYDVKM. V was shortened by 2 bases and J by 3 bases, with 14 bases between the two germline ends. The CDR3 DNA follows: TGTGCCAGCAGTTTACCCTCAAGGACACTCAATCAGCCCCAGCATTTT. Amino acid sequence: CASSLPSRTLNQPQHF.

The gene calls are TRBV7-3 and TRBJ1-2; 7 bases map to TRBD1. The CDR3 spans 13 residues. CDR1 and CDR2 (germline): SGHTA, FQGTGA. J was trimmed by 8 bases and V by 3 bases; bases with no gene match: 6. The CDR3 sequence is CASSLTGSGGYTF. The DNA for the CDR3 is TGTGCCAGCAGCTTGACAGGGTCAGGAGGCTACACCTTC.